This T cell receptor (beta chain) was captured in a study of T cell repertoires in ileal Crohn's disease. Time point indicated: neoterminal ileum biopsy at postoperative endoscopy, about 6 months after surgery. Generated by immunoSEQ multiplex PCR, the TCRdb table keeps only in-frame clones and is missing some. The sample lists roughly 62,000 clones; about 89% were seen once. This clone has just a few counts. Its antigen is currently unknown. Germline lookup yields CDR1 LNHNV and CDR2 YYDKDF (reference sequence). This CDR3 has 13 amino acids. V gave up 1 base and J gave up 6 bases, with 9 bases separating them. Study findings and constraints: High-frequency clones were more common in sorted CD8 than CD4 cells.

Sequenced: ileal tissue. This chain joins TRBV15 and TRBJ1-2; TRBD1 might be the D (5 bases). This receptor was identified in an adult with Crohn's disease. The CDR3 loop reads CATSRVGGDGYTF. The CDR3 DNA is TGTGCCACCAGCAGAGTGGGGGGTGATGGCTACACCTTC. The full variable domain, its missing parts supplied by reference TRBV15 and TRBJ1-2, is DAMVIQNPRYQVTQFGKPVTLSCSQTLNHNVMYWYQQKSSQAPKLLFHYYDKDFNNEADTPDNFQSRRPNTSFCFLDIRSPGLGDTAMYLCATSRVGGDGYTFGSGTRLTVV.